This TCR beta chain was captured in a study of OX40 agonist ivuxolimab in advanced cancers. Overall study context: Ivuxolimab doses were 0.01, 0.1, 0.3, 1.5, 3 or 10 mg/kg every 2 weeks. Melanoma, hepatocellular carcinoma, head and neck or renal cell cancer occurred in dose-escalation patients.

Profiled with immunoSEQ multiplex PCR; TCRdb holds only in-frame clones, not every one. The sample lists about 79,000 clones, more than 80% occurring once. Study-level points and caveats: Low clonal expansion, among the lowest seen, marked partial responders at 0.1-3.0 mg/kg. In the expanded peripheral T cells, antigen specificity was never determined.

As to this clone: Its antigen is unknown.

Trimming took off 4 bases at V and 10 bases at J, with 17 bases between the two ends. The CDR3 runs to 15 residues. Germline CDR1 is SEHNR and CDR2 is FQNEAQ (reference sequence). The chain recombines TRBV7-9 with TRBJ1-6; D ambiguous. The input for sequencing was CD4+ or CD8+ T cells sorted from blood, taken in a trial of the OX40 agonist ivuxolimab. The sequence derives from an adult with an advanced solid tumor such as melanoma, head and neck, liver or kidney cancer. This CDR3 is CASSSPPDRRSPLHF. In DNA form, the CDR3 reads TGTGCCAGCAGCTCCCCCCCGGACCGAAGGTCACCCCTCCACTTT.